The sequence of this T cell receptor beta chain was determined in a study of blood T cell repertoires in COVID-19. Study summary: Samples came from the United States, Italy and Spain, spanning acute and convalescent COVID-19. T cells, B-cell-depleted T cells, or PBMCs supplied cDNA or gDNA.

Seattle patients were enrolled during active infection and followed longitudinally. Under the authors' procedure: Amplified reference gene primers provided the basis for estimating nucleated cell counts. Method: immunoSEQ multiplex PCR; TCRdb's copy keeps in-frame clones and lacks some. V and J calls and clone size are those listed in that table; D and trimming were worked out from the DNA. The sample carries about 250,000 clones, more than 70% recorded once. This receptor was taken from a woman between 25 and 40 years old with COVID-19, enrolled during active disease. The source material was peripheral blood.

This chain's CDR3 is CASSLNFNTDTQYF. Written as DNA, the CDR3 is TGTGCCAGCAGCTTAAACTTCAACACAGATACGCAGTATTTT. This chain joins TRBV7-9 and TRBJ2-3, with D unclear. V gave up 2 bases and J gave up 2 bases, with 8 bases separating them. The CDR3 covers 14 residues. Germline V lookup: CDR1 SEHNR, CDR2 FQNEAQ (reference sequence). Together with reference TRBV7-9 and TRBJ2-3, the CDR3 gives the full variable domain: DTGVSQNPRHKITKRGQNVTFRCDPISEHNRLYWYRQTLGQGPEFLTYFQNEAQLEKSRLLSDRFSAERPKGSFSTLEIQRTEQGDSAMYLCASSLNFNTDTQYFGPGTRLTVL.